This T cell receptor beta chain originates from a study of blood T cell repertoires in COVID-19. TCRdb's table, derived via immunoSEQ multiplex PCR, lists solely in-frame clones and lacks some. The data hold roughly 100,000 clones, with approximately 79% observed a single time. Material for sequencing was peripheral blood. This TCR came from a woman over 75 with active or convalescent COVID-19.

The CDR3 DNA sequence: TGTGCCAGCAGCCCAAGCGGCCCTAGCACAGATACGCAGTATTTT. This sequence encodes CASSPSGPSTDTQYF. This chain joins TRBV11-3 and TRBJ2-3, with D tentatively TRBD2 (5 bases). Germline values: CDR1 SGHNT, CDR2 YENEEA. This CDR3 is 15 amino acids long. V lost 5 bases to trimming and J lost 0 bases, with 12 bases between them.